Each of the 21 T cell receptor beta chains below was sequenced from the same sample in a study of blood T cells in healthy people across ages. Sample-barcoded 5' priming and a J-beta primer mix drove a second PCR of roughly 6 to 12 cycles. Via MiXCR, TCRdb re-called the 5' RACE reads, giving one row per CDR3 protein. The table lists some 1.4 million distinct CDR3 sequences, 40% to 50% of them singletons. The sequencing sample was made of blood. These receptors were collected from a young woman in good health.

This chain joins TRBV3-1 and TRBJ2-3; 7 bases map to TRBD2. V shed 0 bases and J 0 bases; nucleotides not matched to a gene: 6. This CDR3 region has 17 residues. Looked up from germline, CDR1 is LGHDT and CDR2 is YNNKEL (reference sequence). The CDR3 DNA follows: TGTGCCAGCAGCCAAGATGCTGCGGGGGTTAGCACAGATACGCAGTATTTT. It is translated as CASSQDAAGVSTDTQYF.

The CDR3 here is CASRSGWGIHNEQFF. Here the CDR3 DNA reads TGTGCCAGCCGGTCGGGGTGGGGGATACACAATGAGCAGTTCTTC. The rearrangement joins TRBV27 to TRBJ2-1; D may match TRBD1 or TRBD2 (5 bases each). The CDR3 totals 15 residues. V dropped 8 bases and J dropped 5 bases, with 19 bases sitting between them. CDR1 is MNHEY and CDR2 is SMNVEV in the germline V gene (reference sequence).

V and J are TRBV10-3 and TRBJ2-1, with D perhaps matching TRBD1 (6 bases). V lost 10 bases and J lost 13, with 26 bases in between. Germline CDR1 reads ENHRY; CDR2 reads SYGVKD. The CDR3 consists of 14 residues. CDR3 protein: CASSLVQGQETQFF. The CDR3 DNA sequence: TGTGCCAGCTCCCTTGTCCAGGGACAAGAGACCCAGTTCTTC.

This clonotype was seen more than once but under ten times. V usage is TRBV9 and J usage is TRBJ2-6; 7 bases match TRBD1. Unmatched junction bases numbered 18, after V lost 3 bases and J lost 0 bases. This CDR3 is built from 21 residues. CDR1 SGDLS and CDR2 YYNGEE come from the germline V gene. CDR3 bases: TGTGCCAGCAGCGGCCCGGGACAGTCTGATCCCCGGCGCTCTGGGGCCAACGTCCTGACTTTC. Translation gives CASSGPGQSDPRRSGANVLTF.

This clonotype was detected only a few times. The rearrangement uses TRBV2 and TRBJ1-4; D remains ambiguous. The CDR3 length is 12 residues. The V gene's germline CDR1 is SNHLY and CDR2 FYNNEI. Deletions cut 7 bases from V and 8 bases from J, with 11 bases between. CDR3 sequence: CASTGSKEKLFF. CDR3 in DNA: TGTGCCAGCACGGGGTCGAAGGAAAAACTGTTTTTT.

Comments on this clonotype: A read error may be the cause here, since a much bigger clone is one base away. The chain links TRBV10-3 to TRBJ2-3; the D is unclear. Germline V CDR1 and CDR2: ENHRY, SYGVKD. V was clipped by 3 bases and J by 4 bases, with 2 bases between them. This CDR3 has 11 residues. The CDR3 here is CAISDADTQYF. The DNA of the CDR3 is TGTGCCATCAGTGACGCAGATACGCAGTATTTT.

This chain links TRBV24-1 with TRBJ1-5, with D maybe TRBD1 (5 bases). V shed 3 bases and J shed 10 bases, with 18 bases lying between them. Germline CDR1 reads KGHDR; CDR2 reads SFDVKD. The CDR3 totals 15 residues. In nucleotides, the CDR3 is TGTGCCACCAGTGATGGCCGGGACTACCAAGGACCCCAGCATTTT. Protein product: CATSDGRDYQGPQHF.

This clonotype was recorded a few times. CDR3 in DNA: TGTGCCAGCAGCATATCAGGGGGGGGCTACGAGCAGTACTTC. This translates into CASSISGGGYEQYF. The gene calls are TRBV7-2 and TRBJ2-7; tentatively, D is TRBD1 or TRBD2 (7 bases each). The germline V gene encodes CDR1 SGHTA and CDR2 FQGNSA. The CDR3 consists of 14 residues. V was shortened by 5 bases and J by 3 bases, with 14 bases between the two germline ends.

This clonotype was detected many times. This chain connects TRBV29-1 to TRBJ2-5; the D gene is possibly TRBD1 (5 bases). Germline V gives CDR1 SQVTM, CDR2 ANQGSEA. The CDR3 extends over 13 amino acids. V dropped 5 bases and J dropped 2 bases, with 12 bases sitting between them. DNA of the CDR3: TGCAGCGTTTCCATCGACAGACAAGAGACCCAGTACTTC. This codes for CSVSIDRQETQYF.

This chain links TRBV27 with TRBJ2-1; TRBD2 matches 7 bases. Per germline, CDR1 MNHEY and CDR2 SMNVEV (reference sequence). The CDR3 has 17 amino acids. Unmatched junction bases numbered 17, after V lost 2 bases and J lost 10 bases. This CDR3 is CASSLLSGLPGGREQFF. The CDR3 bases are TGTGCCAGCAGTTTACTTTCCGGCCTCCCGGGGGGTCGCGAGCAGTTCTTC.

J is TRBJ2-7 and V is TRBV5-1; TRBD2 might be the D (6 bases). Trimming took off 7 bases at V and 3 bases at J, with 14 bases between the two ends. The CDR3 has 13 residues. In germline, CDR1 is SGHRS, CDR2 YFSETQ. This chain's CDR3 is CASLRGEVYEQYF. DNA of the CDR3: TGCGCCAGCTTGAGAGGGGAGGTCTACGAGCAGTACTTC.

This sequence joins TRBV11-2 and TRBJ1-2, with a weak D call TRBD1 (5 bases). Germline CDR1 and CDR2: SGHAT and FQNNGV. This CDR3 has 15 amino acids. Trimming cost V 0 bases and J 8 bases, with 16 bases left between them. The CDR3 protein is CASSLDPGGIGGYTF. The CDR3 coding sequence is TGTGCCAGCAGCTTAGATCCCGGGGGAATTGGCGGCTACACCTTC. The entire variable domain, with the rest obtained from reference TRBV11-2 and TRBJ1-2, is as follows: EAGVAQSPRYKIIEKRQSVAFWCNPISGHATLYWYQQILGQGPKLLIQFQNNGVVDDSQLPKDRFSAERLKGVDSTLKIQPAKLEDSAVYLCASSLDPGGIGGYTFGSGTRLTVV.

This clonotype was seen only a few times. This chain links TRBV15 with TRBJ2-5, with 7 bases lining up with TRBD2. With the DNA end fitting TRBJ2-1 better, the J assignment may be wrong. The length of the CDR3 is 16 residues. The germline V gene encodes CDR1 LNHNV and CDR2 YYDKDF (reference sequence). For the CDR3, the DNA is TGTGCCACCAGCAGAGAGTCTAGCGGTTCCCAAGAGACCCAGTTCTTC. It translates to CATSRESSGSQETQFF.

The rearrangement joins TRBV3-1 to TRBJ1-2; 8 nucleotides align to TRBD1. Germline V gives CDR1 LGHDT, CDR2 YNNKEL (reference sequence). Trimming removed 4 bases from V and 3 bases from J; junction bases left unmatched: 1. This CDR3 is 13 amino acids long. This CDR3 reads CASSLRGHYGYTF. Written as DNA, the CDR3 is TGTGCCAGCAGCCTCAGGGGGCACTATGGCTACACCTTC.

The V gene is TRBV2, the J gene TRBJ2-1; weak D call: TRBD2 (5 bases). Germline V gene sequence: CDR1 SNHLY, CDR2 FYNNEI. The CDR3 consists of 10 residues. V was pared by 6 bases and J by 10 bases, with 7 bases between. The DNA of the CDR3 is TGTGCCAGCAGGGAGGTCGAGCAGTTCTTC. It specifies CASREVEQFF.

This clonotype was found a few times. The chain employs TRBV20-1 and TRBJ2-3; TRBD2 agrees at 7 bases. The CDR3 consists of 14 residues. The germline V gene has CDR1 DFQATT and CDR2 SNEGSKA (reference sequence). The V and J ends lost 5 bases and 0 bases, in that order; junction bases with no gene match: 5. CDR3 DNA: TGCAGTGCTTACCATAGCGGGAGCACAGATACGCAGTATTTT. Residues: CSAYHSGSTDTQYF.

This clonotype was detected only a few times. The CDR3 DNA reads TGTGCCAGCAGTTTAAGACTCCTAGCCTACGAGCAGTACTTC. Its translation is CASSLRLLAYEQYF. This chain joins TRBV12-3 or TRBV12-4 and TRBJ2-7; D is undetermined. V dropped 2 bases and J dropped 2 bases, with 10 bases sitting between them. The CDR3 runs 14 residues.

This clonotype was counted a few times. The gene calls are TRBV11-2 and TRBJ1-1; tentatively, D is TRBD1 (5 bases). The CDR3 contains 13 residues. Trimming shortened V by 2 bases and J by 8 bases, and 12 bases separated the two germline ends. Germline values: CDR1 SGHAT, CDR2 FQNNGV. CDR3 DNA: TGTGCCAGCAGCTTAAGGAGGCAGGGAGAAGCTTTCTTT. Translating gives CASSLRRQGEAFF. The whole variable domain, filled in from reference TRBV11-2 and TRBJ1-1, reads EAGVAQSPRYKIIEKRQSVAFWCNPISGHATLYWYQQILGQGPKLLIQFQNNGVVDDSQLPKDRFSAERLKGVDSTLKIQPAKLEDSAVYLCASSLRRQGEAFFGQGTRLTVV.

This clonotype has a handful of counts. The rearrangement links TRBV13 to TRBJ1-2; D gene uncertain. Germline CDR1 reads PRHDT; CDR2 reads FYEKMQ (reference sequence). The CDR3 contains 15 residues. V was cut by 3 bases and J by 6 bases, with 17 bases left in between. The CDR3, as DNA: TGTGCCAGCAGCTTTCTTGGCGAAGCTCGCCATGGCTACACCTTC. Encoded protein: CASSFLGEARHGYTF.

The gene calls are TRBV2 and TRBJ1-1, with TRBD1 as a possible D gene (5 bases). V shed 4 bases and J shed 11 bases, with 23 bases lying between them. Germline values: CDR1 SNHLY, CDR2 FYNNEI. This CDR3 is built from 15 residues. The CDR3: CASSADIALKGRAFF. The CDR3 coding sequence is TGTGCCAGCAGTGCGGACATAGCTTTGAAGGGAAGGGCTTTCTTT.

V gene TRBV6-6 combines with J gene TRBJ1-5; D is uncertain. The CDR3 loop spans 17 amino acids. Between the trimmed V and J ends, which lost 6 bases and 2 bases, there was a span of 20 bases. The germline V gene has CDR1 MNHNY and CDR2 SVGAGI (reference sequence). The CDR3, as DNA: TGTGCCAGCAGCCCGCTTAACACCTCGGGTCGCAATCAGCCCCAGCATTTT. It is translated as CASSPLNTSGRNQPQHF.